This T cell receptor (beta chain) was sequenced for a study of beta chain features in type 1 diabetes listed by TCRdb under 2018. Background on the whole study: Mean age, gender distribution, total cell number and subset yield were not different between patients and healthy donors. A total of approximately 99,000,000 sorted cells were examined across all samples, and RNA yield correlated strongly with the number of cells per subset. The study compared TCRB repertoires of sorted circulating CD4+ T cell subsets between recently diagnosed type 1 diabetes patients and matched healthy donors. Regulatory and stem cell-like memory subsets were isolated from only 8 patients and about eight healthy donors, whereas naive and central memory subsets came from all 30 or so donors.

All of the isolated RNA was reverse transcribed with the High Capacity cDNA Reverse Transcription Kit, so expressed TCRB transcripts were sequenced. Deep immunoSEQ sequencing was applied to naive, central memory and regulatory T cell samples, giving an average of roughly 3.3 million total reads per sample. After sorted cells were lysed in RLT buffer, RNA was extracted with DNase-treated RNeasy Micro or Mini kits, with the choice depending on cell number. To prevent cross-contamination, every cell subset was processed on its own, while patient and healthy donor samples were processed together. TCRB sequences were amplified from cDNA with the immunoSEQ multiplex PCR, producing 87-bp fragments spanning the CDR3 region. Sequencing of the amplicons was done on the Illumina HiSeq platform. The authors' analysis ran thus. PCR bias was corrected computationally using synthetic template baselines, and reads within Hamming distance 2 were collapsed, with unmergeable singletons discarded. Reads were aligned to IMGT to assign V, D and J genes, CDR3 length, and insertions or deletions at six rearrangement sites. Within each subset, clonotype counts were normalized to the number of sorted cells before true diversity and Gini coefficients were calculated with the tcR R package. The overlap coefficient, calculated on TCRB nucleotide sequences, was used to quantify repertoire sharing. Out-of-frame TCRB sequences from naive cells were analyzed as a proxy for the pre-selection repertoire. TCRdb mirrors the immuneACCESS table, restricted to in-frame sequences. Some clones are absent from its copies; in checked studies, under half trace to an unresolved V gene, and the reason for the others is unknown. Clone size and V and J calls were adopted from that table, with D and trimming inferred from the DNA. This sample has 860,000 or so clones in its table, and 15% to 20% of those were observed once. 0.023% of the sample is taken by the ten largest.

Regarding this clone: Its cognate antigen has yet to be identified. Base qualities are missing; no much larger clone stands one base away. Other DNA sequences from this sample encode an identical CDR3 as well.

The investigation overall reported the following: Patients with type 1 diabetes made fewer insertions and deleted more nucleotides at VDJ recombination sites, implying thymic rearrangement abnormalities. HLA sub-analyses involved small numbers of individuals, so any influence of HLA type on TCRB rearrangement remained unresolved. PCR might favor shorter templates, but patient and control samples were amplified and corrected together, so any skew would affect both groups equally. Because cDNA was sequenced instead of genomic DNA, highly expressing activated cells could be over-represented, though the groups showed no difference in activation or CD3 levels. A moderate but significant shortening of TCRB CDR3 length was observed in type 1 diabetes patients in all four CD4+ subsets. The naive, central memory and regulatory TCRB repertoires appeared to resemble one another more closely among patients than among healthy donors.

Each donor gave one peripheral blood draw, approximately 110 mL on average, collected into heparinised tubes. A BD FACSAria II and a panel including CD45RO, CCR7, CD25, CD127, CD95 and CD27 were used to sort naive, central memory, regulatory and stem cell-like memory CD4+ T cells. All sorted populations exceeded 98% purity. Right away, PBMCs were isolated by Lymphoprep density gradient centrifugation and were stained directly, with no culture step. Samples were stained and sorted in pairs, with one healthy donor and one patient per experiment, so that batch effects were minimized. V ends up 3 bases short and J 1 base short, with an unmatched junction base count of 1. The CDR3 holds 14 amino acids from the cysteine to the phenylalanine. The sequence is cut down to CDR3 DNA, 42 bases in frame from base 1. CDR1 and CDR2 are read off the germline V gene as SGHTA and FQGNSA.

The sequenced material came from naive CD4+ T cells from blood. The sample's cell subset or site label is to be understood as: true naive CD4+ T cells. The receptor was isolated from a woman aged 18-29 years in good health. The chain is encoded by TRBV7-2 joined to TRBJ2-7; 9 junctional bases match TRBD1. For the CDR3, the sequence is CASSLTGGSYEQYF. The nucleotides read TGTGCCAGCAGCTTGACAGGGGGATCCTACGAGCAGTACTTC.